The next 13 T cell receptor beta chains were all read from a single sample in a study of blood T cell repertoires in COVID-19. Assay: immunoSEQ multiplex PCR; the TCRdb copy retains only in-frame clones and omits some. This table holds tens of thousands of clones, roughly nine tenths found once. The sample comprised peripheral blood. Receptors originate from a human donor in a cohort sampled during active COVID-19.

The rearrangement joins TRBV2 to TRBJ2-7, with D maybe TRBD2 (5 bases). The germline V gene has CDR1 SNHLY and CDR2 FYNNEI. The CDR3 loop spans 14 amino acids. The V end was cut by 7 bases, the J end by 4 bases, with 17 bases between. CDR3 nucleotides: TGTGCCAGCAATTCCCGAGGGAGTTTTTACGAGCAGTACTTC. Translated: CASNSRGSFYEQYF.

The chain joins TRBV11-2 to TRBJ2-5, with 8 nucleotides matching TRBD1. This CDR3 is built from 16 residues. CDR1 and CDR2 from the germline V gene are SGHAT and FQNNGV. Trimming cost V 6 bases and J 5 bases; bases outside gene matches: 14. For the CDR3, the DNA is TGTGCCAGCAGACCACTACAATCCGGGACAGGCGAGACCCAGTACTTC. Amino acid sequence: CASRPLQSGTGETQYF.

CDR3 bases: TGCGCCAGCAGCCAGGACTTTTACAATGAGCAGTTCTTC. It is translated as CASSQDFYNEQFF. The chain is built from TRBV4-3 and TRBJ2-1; D perhaps matches TRBD2 (5 bases). The CDR3 covers 13 residues. CDR1 and CDR2 from the germline V gene are LGHNA and YSLEER. V was shortened by 3 bases and J by 4 bases, with 7 bases between the two germline ends.

This CDR3 reads CASSLVTALQETQYF. In DNA form, the CDR3 reads TGTGCCAGCAGCTTAGTAACAGCCTTGCAAGAGACCCAGTACTTC. The chain uses TRBV5-5 and TRBJ2-5, with no clear D. Germline V lookup: CDR1 SGHKS, CDR2 YYEKEE (reference sequence). Trimming stripped 2 bases from V and 2 bases from J, with 13 bases between. CDR3 size: 15 residues.

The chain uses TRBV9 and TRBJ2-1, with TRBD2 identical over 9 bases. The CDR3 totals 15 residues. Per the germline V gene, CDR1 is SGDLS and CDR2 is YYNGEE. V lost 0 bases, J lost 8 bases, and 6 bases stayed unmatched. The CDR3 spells CASSVGWTSAYEQFF. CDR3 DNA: TGTGCCAGCAGCGTAGGGTGGACTAGCGCCTATGAGCAGTTCTTC.

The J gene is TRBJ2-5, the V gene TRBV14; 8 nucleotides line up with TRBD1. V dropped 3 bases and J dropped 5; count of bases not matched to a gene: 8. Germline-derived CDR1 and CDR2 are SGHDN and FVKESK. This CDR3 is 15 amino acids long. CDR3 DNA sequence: TGTGCCAGCAGCCACGGAACAGGGGGTCAGGAGACCCAGTACTTC. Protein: CASSHGTGGQETQYF.

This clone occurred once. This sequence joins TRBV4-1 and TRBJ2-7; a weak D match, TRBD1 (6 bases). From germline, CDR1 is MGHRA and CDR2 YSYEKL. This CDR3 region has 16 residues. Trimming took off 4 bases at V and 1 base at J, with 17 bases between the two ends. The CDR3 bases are TGCGCCAGCAGCCGGAGCGACAGGAGTGTTTCCTACGAGCAGTACTTC. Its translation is CASSRSDRSVSYEQYF.

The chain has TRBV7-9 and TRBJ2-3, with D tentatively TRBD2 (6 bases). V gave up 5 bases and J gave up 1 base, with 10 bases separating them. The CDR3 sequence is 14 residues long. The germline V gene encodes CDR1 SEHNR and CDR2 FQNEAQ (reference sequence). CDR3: CASSRGLRTDTQYF. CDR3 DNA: TGTGCCAGCAGCCGGGGACTTCGCACAGATACGCAGTATTTT.

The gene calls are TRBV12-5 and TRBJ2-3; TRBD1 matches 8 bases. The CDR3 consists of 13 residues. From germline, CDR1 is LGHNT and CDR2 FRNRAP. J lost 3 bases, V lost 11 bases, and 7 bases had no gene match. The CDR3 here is CAAEGQGTDTQYF. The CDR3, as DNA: TGTGCTGCCGAAGGACAGGGTACAGATACGCAGTATTTT.

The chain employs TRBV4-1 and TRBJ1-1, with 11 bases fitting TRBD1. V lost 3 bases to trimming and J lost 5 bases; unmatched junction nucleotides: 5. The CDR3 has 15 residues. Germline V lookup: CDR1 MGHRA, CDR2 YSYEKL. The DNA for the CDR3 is TGCGCCAGCAGCCATGAGGGGACAGGGGGGACTGAAGCTTTCTTT. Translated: CASSHEGTGGTEAFF.

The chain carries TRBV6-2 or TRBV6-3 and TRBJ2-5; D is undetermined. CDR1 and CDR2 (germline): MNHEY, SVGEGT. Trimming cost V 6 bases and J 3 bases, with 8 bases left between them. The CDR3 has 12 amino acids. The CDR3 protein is CASSPTEETQYF. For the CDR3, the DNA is TGTGCCAGCAGCCCCACGGAAGAGACCCAGTACTTC.

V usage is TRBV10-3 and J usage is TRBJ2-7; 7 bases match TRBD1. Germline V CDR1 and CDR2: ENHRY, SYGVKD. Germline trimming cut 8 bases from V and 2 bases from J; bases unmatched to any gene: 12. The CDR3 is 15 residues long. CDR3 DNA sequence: TGTGCCATCCCTCCTCTCGGGACAGAGGCCTACGAGCAGTACTTC. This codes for CAIPPLGTEAYEQYF.

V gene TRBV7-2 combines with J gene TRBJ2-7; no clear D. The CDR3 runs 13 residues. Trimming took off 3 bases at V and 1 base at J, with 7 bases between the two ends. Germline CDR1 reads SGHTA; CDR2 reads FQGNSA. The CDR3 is CASSFSFSYEQYF. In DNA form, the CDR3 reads TGTGCCAGCAGCTTCTCCTTTTCCTACGAGCAGTACTTC.